This is a list of T cell receptor beta chains from one sample in a study of control samples from healthy donors and cancer patients. Profiling relied on immunoSEQ multiplex PCR, and the TCRdb table lists in-frame clones only, not all of them. This sample has tens of thousands of clones, with approximately 90% found just once. The sample was blood. These receptors were taken from a woman in her seventies in good health. Each CDR3 is given with its conserved first and last residue. Fields, in order: J gene, V gene, CDR3 protein.

TRBJ1-4 TRBV12-2 CASRLGRKRNEKLFF
TRBJ1-1 TRBV30 CAWSPDGTNTEAFF
TRBJ2-3 TRBV6-5 CASRKGQENTQYF
TRBJ2-7 TRBV20-1 CSASGTYEQYF
TRBJ1-5 TRBV19 CASSTRPGFGQPQHF
TRBJ2-3 TRBV6-5 CASSSGTSVNTDTQYF
TRBJ1-2 TRBV15 CATSAPGTDYGYTF
TRBJ1-4 TRBV4-2 CASSPSGQGTNEKLFF
TRBJ2-3 TRBV14 CASSPPGAGVPDTQYF
TRBJ2-7 TRBV3-1/TRBV3-2 CASSRGGVLYEQYF
TRBJ2-3 TRBV3-1/TRBV3-2 CASSPDHGGTDTQYF
TRBJ2-7 TRBV25-1 CASSEYGLPYEQYF
TRBJ1-1 TRBV5-4 CASSIQGRNTEAFF
TRBJ1-4 TRBV5-6 CASSLATGANEKLFF
TRBJ1-2 TRBV10-3 CAIDGDNSYGYTF
TRBJ1-6 TRBV27 CASLPLTGARYNSPLHF
TRBJ2-7 TRBV7-8 CASSLALAGVYEQYF
TRBJ1-1 TRBV6-5 CASSLRGWNTEAFF
TRBJ1-1 TRBV7-2 CASSFSRDTEAFF
TRBJ1-5 TRBV6-4 CASSESGSRGQPQHF
TRBJ1-1 TRBV5-1 CASSPGGFETEAFF
TRBJ2-7 TRBV2 CASSGDYEQYF
TRBJ1-2 TRBV3-1/TRBV3-2 CASSHPSGTMFGYTF
TRBJ1-2 TRBV25-1 CASSERWGYGYTF
TRBJ1-1 TRBV18 CASSPQGFAEAFF
TRBJ1-1 TRBV7-2 CASSLDLAGNEAFF
TRBJ1-1 TRBV2 CASRGQARTEAFF
TRBJ1-3 TRBV19 CASTDRGGGNTIYF
TRBJ1-2 TRBV15 CATSRGDPDYGYTF
TRBJ1-4 TRBV6-1 CASSEAYRAPFF
TRBJ2-7 TRBV3-1/TRBV3-2 CASSQGPSGTPYEQYF
TRBJ2-2 TRBV9 CASSVYDSGANTGELFF
TRBJ2-5 TRBV24-1 CATSDPRHPQETQYF
TRBJ2-7 TRBV6-2/TRBV6-3 CASSPWTGFKEQYF
TRBJ1-2 TRBV3-1/TRBV3-2 CASSQETYGYTF
TRBJ2-7 TRBV6-5 CASSYSEPRGYEQYF
TRBJ1-2 TRBV3-1/TRBV3-2 CASSPGTGGVYGYTF
TRBJ2-1 TRBV6-5 CASSYSRDRYNEQFF
TRBJ2-1 TRBV5-4 CASSLRLAGGSEQFF
TRBJ2-1 TRBV29-1 CSGSGVIEQFF
TRBJ1-5 TRBV29-1 CSADSKEYSNQPQHF
TRBJ2-1 TRBV5-6 CASSLGQGAFNEQFF
TRBJ2-5 TRBV5-1 CASSLDLGGGRETQYF
TRBJ2-6 TRBV7-9 CASSRWTGRSGANVLTF
TRBJ1-2 TRBV27 CASRETNYGYTF
TRBJ1-5 TRBV6-5 CASSRQGDNQPQHF
TRBJ1-1 TRBV5-1 CASSRLRQDTEAFF
TRBJ2-5 TRBV25-1 CASSEIRGRLWETQYF
TRBJ1-1 TRBV19 CASSSDRGSTEAFF
TRBJ2-5 TRBV14 CASSAGETQYF
TRBJ2-1 TRBV12-3/TRBV12-4 CASSFGDEQFF
TRBJ1-1 TRBV2 CASSPSNLNTEAFF